This T cell receptor (beta chain) was sequenced during a study of vaccination and CD4 T cells after COVID-19. Stated treatment: roughly 10-day PBMC culture with coronavirus spike peptide pools or control peptides (ViraFEST assay). J lost 7 bases, V lost 6 bases, and 4 bases had no gene match. The CDR3 has 12 amino acids. Comment on this clonotype: The antigen is unknown.

With the Oncomine TCR Beta short-read assay, DNA from cultured CD4+ T cells was sequenced. One entry per CDR3 protein, called by TCRdb with MiXCR from the PCR reads. The sample holds over 20,000 distinct CDR3 sequences, nearly 50% seen once. Sequenced input: CD4+ T cells from blood, cultured in vitro. The clonotype comes from a human donor who had recovered from COVID-19. This chain connects TRBV12-3 or TRBV12-4 to TRBJ1-2, with 8 bases fitting TRBD1. CDR3 sequence reads: CASRRTGLGYTF. CDR3 in DNA: TGTGCCAGCAGAAGGACAGGGCTTGGCTACACCTTC.